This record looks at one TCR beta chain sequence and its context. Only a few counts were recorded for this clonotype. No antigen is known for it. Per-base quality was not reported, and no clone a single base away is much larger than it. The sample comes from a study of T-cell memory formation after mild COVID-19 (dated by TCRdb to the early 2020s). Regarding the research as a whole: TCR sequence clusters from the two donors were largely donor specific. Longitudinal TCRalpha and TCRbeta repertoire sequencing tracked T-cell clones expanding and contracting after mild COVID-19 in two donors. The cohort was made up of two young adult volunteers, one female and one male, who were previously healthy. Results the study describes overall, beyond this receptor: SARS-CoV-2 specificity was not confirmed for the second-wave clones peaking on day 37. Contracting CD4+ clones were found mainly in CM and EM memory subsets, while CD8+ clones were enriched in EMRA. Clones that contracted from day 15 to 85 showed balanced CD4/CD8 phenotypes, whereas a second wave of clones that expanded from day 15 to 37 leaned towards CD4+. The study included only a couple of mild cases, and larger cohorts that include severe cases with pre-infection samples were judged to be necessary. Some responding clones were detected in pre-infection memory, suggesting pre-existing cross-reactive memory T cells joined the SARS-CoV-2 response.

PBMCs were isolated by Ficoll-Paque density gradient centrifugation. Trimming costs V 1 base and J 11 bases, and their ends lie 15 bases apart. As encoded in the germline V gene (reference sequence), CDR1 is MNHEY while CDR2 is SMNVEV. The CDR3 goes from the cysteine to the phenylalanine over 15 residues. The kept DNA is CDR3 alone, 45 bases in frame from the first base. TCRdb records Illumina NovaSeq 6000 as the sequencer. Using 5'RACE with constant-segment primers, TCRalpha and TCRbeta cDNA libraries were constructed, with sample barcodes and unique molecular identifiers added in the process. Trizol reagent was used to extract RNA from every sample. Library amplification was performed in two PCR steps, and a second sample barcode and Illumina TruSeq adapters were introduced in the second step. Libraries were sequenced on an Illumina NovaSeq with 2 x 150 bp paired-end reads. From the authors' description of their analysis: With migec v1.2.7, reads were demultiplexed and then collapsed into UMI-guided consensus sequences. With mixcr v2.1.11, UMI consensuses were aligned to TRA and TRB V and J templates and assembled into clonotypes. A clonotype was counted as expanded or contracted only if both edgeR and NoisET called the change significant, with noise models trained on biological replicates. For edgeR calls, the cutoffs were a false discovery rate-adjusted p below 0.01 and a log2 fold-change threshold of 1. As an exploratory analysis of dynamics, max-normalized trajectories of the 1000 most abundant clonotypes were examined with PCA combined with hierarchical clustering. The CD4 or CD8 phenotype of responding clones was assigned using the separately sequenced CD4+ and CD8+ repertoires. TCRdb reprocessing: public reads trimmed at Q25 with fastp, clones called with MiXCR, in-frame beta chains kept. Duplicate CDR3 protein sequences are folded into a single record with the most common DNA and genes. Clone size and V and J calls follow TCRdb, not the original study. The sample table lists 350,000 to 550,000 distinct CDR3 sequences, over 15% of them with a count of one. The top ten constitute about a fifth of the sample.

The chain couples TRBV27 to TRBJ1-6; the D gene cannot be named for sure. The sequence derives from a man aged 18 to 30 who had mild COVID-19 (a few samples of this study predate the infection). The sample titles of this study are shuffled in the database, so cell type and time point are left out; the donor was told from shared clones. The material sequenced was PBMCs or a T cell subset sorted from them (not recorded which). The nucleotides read TGTGCCAGCAGTTTATTAGCCGCCGAAACGGCACCCCTCCACTTT. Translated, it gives CASSLLAAETAPLHF.